The 11 T cell receptor beta chains in this list originate from one sample, sequenced in a study of T cell repertoires in cytomegalovirus infection. Antigen specificity for these receptors is unknown. TCRdb itself ran the reads through MiXCR, one entry per CDR3 protein. The sample contains tens of thousands of distinct CDR3 sequences, approximately 36% of which appear only once. The sample consisted of PBMCs, sequenced either directly or after in vitro stimulation (not recorded which). The receptor source for this set is a human donor in good health (CMV status not recorded). Some clones in this sample may be carry-over from other donors' samples.

In its sample, this clonotype was seen many times. This chain connects TRBV7-9 to TRBJ2-5; D may be TRBD1 (5 bases). This CDR3 is 14 amino acids long. Germline CDR1 is SEHNR and CDR2 is FQNEAQ (reference sequence). The V gene lost 7 bases and the J gene lost 5 bases, with 17 bases spanning the gap. The CDR3 loop reads CASTQKGPQETQYF. The CDR3, as DNA: TGTGCCAGCACCCAAAAGGGGCCTCAGGAGACCCAGTACTTC.

The chain combines TRBV4-1 with TRBJ2-1; 8 positions agree with TRBD1. This CDR3 contains 16 residues. In germline, CDR1 is MGHRA, CDR2 YSYEKL. V lost 3 bases to trimming and J lost 2 bases; unmatched junction nucleotides: 6. The CDR3 nucleotides read TGCGCCAGCAGCCACGAGCGGACAGGGCCCTACAATGAGCAGTTCTTC. It encodes CASSHERTGPYNEQFF.

In DNA, the CDR3 is TGTGGGAAAACAGGGGGCAAGAGGAATGAAAAACTGTTTTTT. Translating gives CGKTGGKRNEKLFF. The chain uses TRBV30 and TRBJ1-4; 9 nucleotides line up with TRBD1. The germline gives CDR1 GTSNPN, CDR2 SVGIG (reference sequence). The length of the CDR3 is 14 residues.

V is TRBV11-2 and J is TRBJ1-5; 8 bases line up with TRBD1. V dropped 4 bases and J dropped 5; count of bases not matched to a gene: 4. The germline CDR1 and CDR2 sequences are SGHAT and FQNNGV. The CDR3 extends over 14 amino acids. CDR3 protein: CASSSRGRDQPQHF. The CDR3 region has the DNA TGTGCCAGCAGCTCCAGGGGGCGAGATCAGCCCCAGCATTTT.

This clonotype has just a few counts. The chain recombines TRBV4-3 with TRBJ2-1, with TRBD2 matching 11 bases. From germline, CDR1 is LGHNA and CDR2 YSLEER. The CDR3 extends over 17 amino acids. V shed 0 bases, J shed 4 bases, and the junction held 5 bases outside the gene matches. Here the CDR3 reads CASSQDRLAGSYNEQFF. CDR3 bases: TGCGCCAGCAGCCAAGATCGACTAGCGGGATCTTACAATGAGCAGTTCTTC.

This clonotype was seen ten or more times. The rearrangement joins TRBV27 to TRBJ1-6; tentatively, D is TRBD1 (5 bases). The CDR3 is 15 amino acids. Germline lookup yields CDR1 MNHEY and CDR2 SMNVEV (reference sequence). The ends were cut back, 4 bases at V and 9 bases at J, with 16 bases in the middle. Written as DNA, the CDR3 is TGTGCCAGCAGTTCCCTGTTGGGGGGTGGTTCACCCCTCCACTTT. Translated: CASSSLLGGGSPLHF.

The J gene is TRBJ2-1, the V gene TRBV20-1, with TRBD2 identical over 10 bases. CDR3 length: 14 residues. Trimming cost V 2 bases and J 6 bases; bases outside gene matches: 4. Germline values: CDR1 DFQATT, CDR2 SNEGSKA (reference sequence). Written as DNA, the CDR3 is TGCAGTGCTAGACTAGCGGGAGAGGGCAATGAGCAGTTCTTC. Amino acid sequence: CSARLAGEGNEQFF.

Here the CDR3 DNA reads TGTGCCAGCAGTACGGATCCACAGGGGGCAAACACAGATACGCAGTATTTT. Translation gives CASSTDPQGANTDTQYF. The chain uses TRBV2 and TRBJ2-3; TRBD1 aligns across 9 bases. CDR3 length equals 17 residues. Germline CDR1 SNHLY, CDR2 FYNNEI. With V trimmed by 5 bases and J by 2 bases, 11 bases remained unmatched.

The CDR3 DNA reads TGTGCCAGCCAGACGAACACTGAAGCTTTCTTT. It specifies CASQTNTEAFF. The chain recombines TRBV28 with TRBJ1-1, with D unresolved. Germline V gene lookup returns CDR1 MDHEN and CDR2 SYDVKM. The CDR3 loop spans 11 amino acids. V was trimmed by 8 bases and J by 1 base, leaving 5 bases between them.

This clonotype was seen a handful of times. This rearrangement joins TRBV19 to TRBJ1-5, with 9 bases that match TRBD1. Germline V gene data show CDR1 as LNHDA and CDR2 as SQIVND (reference sequence). CDR3 size: 16 residues. J was trimmed by 5 bases and V by 0 bases; bases with no gene match: 5. The CDR3 nucleotides are TGTGCCAGTAGTATAGATGGACAGGGGAAGTATCAGCCCCAGCATTTT. Amino acids: CASSIDGQGKYQPQHF.

V and J are TRBV7-2 and TRBJ1-1, with 8 bases that match TRBD1. Germline CDR1 SGHTA, CDR2 FQGNSA. CDR3 length: 14 amino acids. V trimming: 5 bases; J trimming: 4 bases; junction bases outside the gene matches: 6. CDR3 residues: CASSIDRGGTEAFF. In DNA form, the CDR3 reads TGTGCCAGCAGCATTGACAGGGGTGGCACTGAAGCTTTCTTT.